This is a list of T cell receptor beta chains from one sample in a study of regulatory T cells in long-lasting Graves disease. MiXCR, applied by TCRdb to the multiplex PCR reads, yields one record per CDR3 protein. Of about 350,000 distinct CDR3 sequences listed, about a sixth are singletons. These same records also appear under a second study, on T cells in Graves' hyperthyroidism and ophthalmopathy.

The sample was peripheral blood mononuclear cells (PBMCs), taken at new diagnosis, from a patient treated with antithyroid drugs. The receptor set was obtained from a woman aged 18-29 years with Graves disease. Both conserved end residues are part of each CDR3. D genes are given only for firm matches. Clone size is shown for a subset of rows, as once, few, many or a class of expanded clone.

-	TRBV7-8	TRBJ1-4	TRBD1	TGTGCCAGCAGCCGACAGGGTTTTAATGAAAAACTGTTTTTT	CASSRQGFNEKLFF
-	TRBV27	TRBJ2-1	-	TGTGCCAGCAGTTCCGGCCCGGAGGGGGAGCAGTTCTTC	CASSSGPEGEQFF
-	TRBV12-3/TRBV12-4	TRBJ2-3	-	TGTGCCAGCAGCACACAGGGCGATGCAGATACGCAGTATTTT	CASSTQGDADTQYF
many	TRBV3-1	TRBJ2-7	TRBD2	TGTGCCAGCAGCCAAGGGCTTGGTAGCGGGGGCTACGAGCAGTACTTC	CASSQGLGSGGYEQYF
-	TRBV11-2	TRBJ1-1	-	TGTGCCAGCAGCCTCGGATCAGGGTACACTGAAGCTTTCTTT	CASSLGSGYTEAFF
many	TRBV7-6	TRBJ1-4	-	TGTGCCAGCAGCTTAGTTGGGGGCAAGGATGAAAAACTGTTTTTT	CASSLVGGKDEKLFF
-	TRBV9	TRBJ2-3	-	TGTGCCAGCAGCGTAGGAGGTAGAGATACGCAGTATTTT	CASSVGGRDTQYF
-	TRBV9	TRBJ2-3	TRBD1	TGTGCCAGCAGCGGCCGGGACAGGGTTCCAGATACGCAGTATTTT	CASSGRDRVPDTQYF
few	TRBV12-5	TRBJ1-2	TRBD1	TGTGCTAGTGGCTCGGACAGGAACTATGGCTACACCTTC	CASGSDRNYGYTF
-	TRBV2	TRBJ2-1	-	TGTGCCAGCAGCCCCCCTTCCCCCTGGTCCTACAATGAGCAGTTCTTC	CASSPPSPWSYNEQFF
many	TRBV6-2/TRBV6-3	TRBJ1-2	-	TGTGCCAGCAGTGTACAACACACCGCTAACTATGGCTACACCTTC	CASSVQHTANYGYTF